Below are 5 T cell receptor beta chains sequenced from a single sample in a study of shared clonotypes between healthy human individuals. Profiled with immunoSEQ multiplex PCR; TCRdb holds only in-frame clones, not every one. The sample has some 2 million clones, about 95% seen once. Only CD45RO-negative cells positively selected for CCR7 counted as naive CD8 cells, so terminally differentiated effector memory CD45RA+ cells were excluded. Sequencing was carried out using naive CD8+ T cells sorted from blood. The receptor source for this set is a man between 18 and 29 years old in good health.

CDR3 coding DNA: TGTGCCAGCAGTTTCAGCGACAGACAAGAGACCCAGTACTTC. Its protein product is CASSFSDRQETQYF. The chain has TRBV11-2 and TRBJ2-5, with D possibly TRBD1 on 5 matching bases. The CDR3 length is 14 residues. Germline CDR1 and CDR2: SGHAT and FQNNGV. V was cut by 6 bases and J by 2 bases, with 13 bases left in between.

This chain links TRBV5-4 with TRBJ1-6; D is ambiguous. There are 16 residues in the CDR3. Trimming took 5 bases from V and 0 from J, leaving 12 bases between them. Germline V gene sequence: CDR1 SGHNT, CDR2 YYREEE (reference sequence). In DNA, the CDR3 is TGTGCCAGCAGTCTGGACGGACCCTCCTATAATTCACCCCTCCACTTT. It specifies CASSLDGPSYNSPLHF.

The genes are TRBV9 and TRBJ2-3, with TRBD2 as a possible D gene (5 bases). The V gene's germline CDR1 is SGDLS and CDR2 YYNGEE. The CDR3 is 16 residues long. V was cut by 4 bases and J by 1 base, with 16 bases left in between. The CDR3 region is CASSTLAVHRTDTQYF. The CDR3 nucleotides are TGTGCCAGCAGCACTCTAGCCGTTCACCGCACAGATACGCAGTATTTT.

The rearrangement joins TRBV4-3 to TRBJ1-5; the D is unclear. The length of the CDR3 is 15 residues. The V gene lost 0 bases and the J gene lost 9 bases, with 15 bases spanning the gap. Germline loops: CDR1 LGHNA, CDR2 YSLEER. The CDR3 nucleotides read TGCGCCAGCAGCCAAGATACGAACGCCCCAATGCCCCAGCATTTT. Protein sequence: CASSQDTNAPMPQHF.

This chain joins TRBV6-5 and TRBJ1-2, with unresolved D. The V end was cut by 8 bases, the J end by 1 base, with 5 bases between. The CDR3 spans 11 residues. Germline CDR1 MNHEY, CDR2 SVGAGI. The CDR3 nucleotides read TGTGCCAGCGCGGTTAACTATGGCTACACCTTC. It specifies CASAVNYGYTF.